This T cell receptor (beta chain) was profiled in a study of shared clonotypes between healthy human individuals. Everyone who donated was a Caucasian adult who lived in Nashville, Tennessee. CD4+ cells underwent separation, giving CD45RA+ naive and CD45RA-negative memory subsets. The V and J ends lost 0 bases and 9 bases, in that order; junction bases with no gene match: 11. The CDR3 sequence is 17 residues long. Points from the study as a whole: Larger estimated richness was generally seen in naive subsets than in memory subsets.

Assay used: immunoSEQ multiplex PCR; TCRdb lists only in-frame clones, some missing. The table shows 780,000 or so clones, with 72% occurring only once. About this clone itself: Its specificity is unknown.

The chain employs TRBV5-7 and TRBJ2-1; 11 bases fit TRBD2. TRBV5-7 is noted as an ORF with a role that remains uncertain. This clonotype was obtained from a woman aged 30 to 39 in good health. Source material: memory CD4+ T cells sorted from blood. Subset denoted: CD45RA-negative fraction. As DNA, the CDR3 is TGTGCCAGCAGCTTGGTAAGTTGTAGCGGGAGGGCCGCTGAGCAGTTCTTC. This codes for CASSLVSCSGRAAEQFF.